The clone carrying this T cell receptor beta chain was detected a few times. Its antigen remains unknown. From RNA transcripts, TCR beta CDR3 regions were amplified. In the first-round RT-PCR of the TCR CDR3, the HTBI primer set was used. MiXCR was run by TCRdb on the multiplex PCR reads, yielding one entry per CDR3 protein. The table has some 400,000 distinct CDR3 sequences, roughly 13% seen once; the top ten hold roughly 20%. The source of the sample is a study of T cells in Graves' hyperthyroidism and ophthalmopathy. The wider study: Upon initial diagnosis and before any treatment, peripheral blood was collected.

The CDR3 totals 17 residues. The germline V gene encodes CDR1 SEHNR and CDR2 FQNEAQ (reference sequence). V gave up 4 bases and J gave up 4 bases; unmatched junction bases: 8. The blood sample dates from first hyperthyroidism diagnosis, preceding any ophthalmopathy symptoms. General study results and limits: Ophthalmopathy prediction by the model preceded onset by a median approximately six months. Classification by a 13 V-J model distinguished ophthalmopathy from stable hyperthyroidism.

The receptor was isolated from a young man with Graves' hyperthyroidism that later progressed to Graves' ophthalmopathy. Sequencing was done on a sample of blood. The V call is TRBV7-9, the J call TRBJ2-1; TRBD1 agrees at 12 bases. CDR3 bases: TGTGCCAGCAGCTCTCCCCGGGGACAGGGGGCGTACAATGAGCAGTTCTTC. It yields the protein CASSSPRGQGAYNEQFF.